This T cell receptor beta chain was sequenced for a study of blood T cell repertoires in COVID-19. Background on the study: PBMCs, B-cell-depleted T cells, or T cells were the source of the cDNA or gDNA that made up the material.

The V gene end was trimmed by 6 bases and the J gene end by 9 bases; junction bases not matched to a gene: 5. Germline V lookup: CDR1 MNHNY, CDR2 SVGAGI (reference sequence). The CDR3 has 15 residues. In the original processing: Counts of nucleated cells, estimated from reference gene primer amplification, were obtained. The assay was immunoSEQ multiplex PCR, and TCRdb's table has in-frame clones only and misses some. The V and J calls and clone size come from that table; D and trimming were worked out from the DNA. This sample has about 97,000 clones, with around 87% found just once. This rearrangement joins TRBV6-6 to TRBJ2-2; 15 bases map to TRBD2. The source material was peripheral blood. The source is a human donor in a cohort sampled during active COVID-19. CDR3 in DNA: TGTGCCAGCAGCGGACTAGCGGGAGGGCCTAGGGAGCTGTTTTTT. Protein sequence: CASSGLAGGPRELFF.